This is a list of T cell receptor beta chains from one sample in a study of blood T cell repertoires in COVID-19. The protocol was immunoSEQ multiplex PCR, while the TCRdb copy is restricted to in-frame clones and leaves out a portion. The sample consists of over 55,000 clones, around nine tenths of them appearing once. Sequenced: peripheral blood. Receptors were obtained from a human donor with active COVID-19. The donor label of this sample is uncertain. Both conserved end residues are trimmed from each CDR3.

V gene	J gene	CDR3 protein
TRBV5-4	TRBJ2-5	ASRLTQDRETQY
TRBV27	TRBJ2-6	ASSLNRPSGANVLT
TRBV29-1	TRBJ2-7	SVDVVGAGGPSEQY
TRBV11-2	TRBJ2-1	ASSKPGQINNEQF
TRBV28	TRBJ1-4	ASSSHGSNEKLF
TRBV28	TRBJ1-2	ASSSGQAPVYGYT
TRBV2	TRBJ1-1	ASSRRGGYGTEAF
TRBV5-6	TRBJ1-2	ASSLRGDYGYT
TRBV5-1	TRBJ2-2	ASSQRGAYTGELF
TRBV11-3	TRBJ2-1	ASSLALLNEQF
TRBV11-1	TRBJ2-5	ASSTGDRAQETQY
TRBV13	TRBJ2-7	ASSPNRLAYEQY
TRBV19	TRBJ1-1	ASSIGRSAEAF
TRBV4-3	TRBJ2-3	ASSQDEGRGSDTQY
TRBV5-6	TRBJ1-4	ASSYRVEKLF
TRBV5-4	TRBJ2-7	ASSSRVSSGTEQY
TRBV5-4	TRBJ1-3	ASSPDRSVGNTIY
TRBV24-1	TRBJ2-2	AVAAGQGDAGELF
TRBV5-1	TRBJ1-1	ASSLGFLWDRVTEAF
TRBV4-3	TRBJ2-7	ASSQGLAGGSYEQY
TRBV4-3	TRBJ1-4	ASSQAPQGEEVEKLF
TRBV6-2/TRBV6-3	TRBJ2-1	ASSPGTSGGAEIKQF
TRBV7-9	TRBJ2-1	ASSLTARGTGNNEQF